This T cell receptor (beta chain) was profiled in a study of shared clonotypes between healthy human individuals. The CDR3 sequence is 15 residues long. Germline loops: CDR1 MNHEY, CDR2 SMNVEV (reference sequence). Investigators spread the genomic DNA of each subset evenly over several immunoSEQ plates. The repertoire was sequenced with immunoSEQ multiplex PCR; TCRdb's copy has only in-frame clones and lacks some. Among some 2,400,000 clones listed, about 94% were seen once. As concerns this clone: Antigen specificity is unknown. At one boundary the junction diverges from the germline segment, which might be a read error.

Findings and caveats of the study: In the sorted subsets, rarefaction showed sequencing was incomplete despite large depth. How much donors shared clonotypes was expected to be affected by sequencing depth.

V is TRBV27 and J is TRBJ1-6; D not certain. The clonotype was recovered from a man younger than 35 in good health. Sequenced: naive CD4+ T cells sorted from blood. As to subset: CD45RA+ positively selected. The CDR3 region is CASSFWQVTDSPLHF. The CDR3 DNA reads TGTGCCAGCAGTTTTTGGCAGGTCACCGATTCGCCCCTCCACTTT.